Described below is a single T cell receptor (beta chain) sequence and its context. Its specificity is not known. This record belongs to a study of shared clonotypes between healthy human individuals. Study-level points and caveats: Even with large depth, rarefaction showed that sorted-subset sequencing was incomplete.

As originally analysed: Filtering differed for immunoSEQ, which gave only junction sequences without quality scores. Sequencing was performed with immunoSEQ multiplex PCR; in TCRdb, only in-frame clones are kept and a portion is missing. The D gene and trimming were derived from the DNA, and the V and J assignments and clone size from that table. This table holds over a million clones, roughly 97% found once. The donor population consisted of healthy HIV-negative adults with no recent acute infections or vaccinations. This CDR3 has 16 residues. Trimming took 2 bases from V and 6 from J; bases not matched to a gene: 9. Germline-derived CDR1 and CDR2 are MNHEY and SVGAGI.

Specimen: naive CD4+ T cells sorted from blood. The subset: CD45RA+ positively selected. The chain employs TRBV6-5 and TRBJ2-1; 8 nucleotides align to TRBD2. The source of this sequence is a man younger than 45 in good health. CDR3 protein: CASSYKPGLGINEQFF. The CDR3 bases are TGTGCCAGCAGTTACAAACCGGGACTAGGAATCAATGAGCAGTTCTTC.